This T cell receptor (beta chain) was captured in a study of identical twins. Whole-study findings and limits: A partial confounding effect on zero-insertion analyses could come from invariant MAIT and iNKT cells. Twin-shared out-of-frame alpha sequences showed excess low generation probability. In drawing conclusions, the study used cross-sectional statistical analysis and did not follow the same donors.

A universal primer site came from template switching; cDNA carried unique molecular identifiers. From the 5' RACE reads, TCRdb called clonotypes with MiXCR, one entry per CDR3 protein. The table has about 490,000 distinct CDR3 sequences, 13% to 15% seen once. V lost 5 bases and J 4 bases, leaving 19 bases between the germline ends. The germline gives CDR1 LNHDA, CDR2 SQIVND (reference sequence). The CDR3 sequence is 16 residues long. A note on this clonotype: The antigen is undetermined.

This sample also belongs to another study, concerning yellow fever vaccine responses in identical twins.

J is TRBJ2-3 and V is TRBV19, with D possibly matching TRBD2 (6 bases). Sequencing input: CD4+ T cells sorted from blood. The TCR was taken from a woman aged 18-29 years in good health. The CDR3 DNA sequence: TGTGCCAGTAGTCCACCCCCGACTAGTTTAGCAGATACGCAGTATTTT. The encoded protein is CASSPPPTSLADTQYF.